A selection of T cell receptor beta chains follows, all from one sample in a study of blood T cell repertoires in COVID-19. Using immunoSEQ multiplex PCR, the repertoire was profiled, and TCRdb retains in-frame clones only, with some absent. The profile covers over 150,000 clones, with roughly 80% appearing a single time and roughly a sixth taken by the ten largest. Sequenced sample: PBMCs or T cells enriched from blood (not recorded which). Receptors were obtained from a woman between 45 and 60 years old who had recovered from COVID-19. Both conserved end residues are part of each CDR3. D genes are given only for firm matches. Some rows mark clone size as missing; the rest say once, few, many or name a class of expanded clone.

length: 14
J: TRBJ1-2
V: TRBV30
size: -
D: -
CDR3: CAWSVSAAADGYTF
DNA: TGTGCCTGGAGTGTATCCGCCGCGGCGGATGGCTACACCTTC

length: 16
J: TRBJ2-7
V: TRBV5-1
size: -
D: TRBD2
CDR3: CASSLESTSGFYEQYF
DNA: TGCGCCAGCAGCTTGGAATCGACTAGCGGATTCTACGAGCAGTACTTC

length: 14
J: TRBJ1-2
V: TRBV29-1
size: -
D: TRBD1
CDR3: CSAKRWDRGTGYTF
DNA: TGCAGCGCTAAACGATGGGACAGGGGGACCGGCTACACCTTC

length: 16
J: TRBJ2-2
V: TRBV9
size: -
D: -
CDR3: CASSVAQLVNTGELFF
DNA: TGTGCCAGCAGCGTAGCACAGCTTGTAAACACCGGGGAGCTGTTTTTT

length: 21
J: TRBJ2-1
V: TRBV5-1
size: -
D: TRBD2
CDR3: CASSSVPGLAGGPNSYNEQFF
DNA: TGCGCCAGCAGCTCCGTCCCGGGACTAGCGGGAGGGCCGAACTCCTACAATGAGCAGTTCTTC

length: 15
J: TRBJ2-2
V: TRBV28
size: few
D: -
CDR3: CASRTPGQRAGELFF
DNA: TGTGCCAGCAGAACGCCGGGACAAAGGGCCGGGGAGCTGTTTTTT

length: 15
J: TRBJ1-5
V: TRBV7-8
size: -
D: -
CDR3: CASSLDRAFNQPQHF
DNA: TGTGCCAGCAGCTTAGACAGGGCGTTCAATCAGCCCCAGCATTTT

length: 12
J: TRBJ1-2
V: TRBV29-1
size: -
D: TRBD1
CDR3: CSVGTGGSGYTF
DNA: TGCAGCGTTGGGACAGGGGGCAGTGGCTACACCTTC

length: 16
J: TRBJ1-3
V: TRBV7-6
size: -
D: TRBD1
CDR3: CASSLGTGGGGNTIYF
DNA: TGTGCCAGCAGCTTAGGGACAGGGGGAGGTGGAAACACCATATATTTT

length: 14
J: TRBJ1-2
V: TRBV6-5
size: -
D: TRBD1
CDR3: CASSRTGGRYGYTF
DNA: TGTGCCAGCAGCCGAACAGGGGGCAGGTATGGCTACACCTTC

length: 15
J: TRBJ2-3
V: TRBV5-1
size: few
D: TRBD2
CDR3: CASSTLAGDTDTQYF
DNA: TGCGCCAGCAGCACCCTAGCGGGGGACACAGATACGCAGTATTTT

length: 15
J: TRBJ1-1
V: TRBV24-1
size: -
D: -
CDR3: CATSDGPTGNTEAFF
DNA: TGTGCCACCAGTGATGGCCCGACAGGGAACACTGAAGCTTTCTTT

length: 14
J: TRBJ1-2
V: TRBV5-5
size: -
D: TRBD1
CDR3: CASSLGDRGLGYTF
DNA: TGTGCCAGCAGCTTGGGGGACAGGGGGCTTGGCTACACCTTC

length: 14
J: TRBJ2-7
V: TRBV5-1
size: -
D: TRBD1
CDR3: CASSLEGTGYEQYF
DNA: TGCGCCAGCAGCTTGGAAGGGACAGGGTACGAGCAGTACTTC

length: 13
J: TRBJ1-2
V: TRBV5-4
size: -
D: TRBD1
CDR3: CASSRDSNYGYTF
DNA: TGTGCCAGCAGCCGGGACAGCAACTATGGCTACACCTTC

length: 16
J: TRBJ2-4
V: TRBV19
size: -
D: -
CDR3: CASSTLNRLAKNIQYF
DNA: TGTGCCAGTAGTACTCTTAACAGGTTAGCCAAAAACATTCAGTACTTC

length: 17
J: TRBJ2-2
V: TRBV5-8
size: -
D: TRBD2
CDR3: CASSFWWTSGNTGELFF
DNA: TGTGCCAGCAGCTTCTGGTGGACTAGCGGAAACACCGGGGAGCTGTTTTTT

length: 15
J: TRBJ2-1
V: TRBV9
size: -
D: TRBD1
CDR3: CASSGRDRVGHEQFF
DNA: TGTGCCAGCAGCGGGCGGGACAGGGTGGGCCATGAGCAGTTCTTC

length: 17
J: TRBJ2-1
V: TRBV28
size: -
D: TRBD2
CDR3: CASTPAGLVALYNEQFF
DNA: TGTGCCAGCACCCCCGCGGGACTAGTGGCCCTATACAATGAGCAGTTCTTC

length: 13
J: TRBJ2-1
V: TRBV27
size: -
D: -
CDR3: CASSIQGANEQFF
DNA: TGTGCCAGCAGTATCCAGGGTGCCAATGAGCAGTTCTTC

length: 13
J: TRBJ1-2
V: TRBV25-1
size: few
D: -
CDR3: CASSDSQLYGYTF
DNA: TGTGCCAGCAGTGATAGCCAGTTATATGGCTACACCTTC

length: 13
J: TRBJ2-1
V: TRBV5-5
size: -
D: TRBD2
CDR3: CASSGAGGNEQFF
DNA: TGTGCCAGCAGTGGGGCGGGAGGAAATGAGCAGTTCTTC

length: 17
J: TRBJ2-1
V: TRBV7-8
size: -
D: TRBD2
CDR3: CASSFASGRSSYNEQFF
DNA: TGTGCCAGCAGCTTTGCTAGCGGACGAAGCTCCTACAATGAGCAGTTCTTC

length: 17
J: TRBJ2-1
V: TRBV5-4
size: few
D: TRBD2
CDR3: CASSLTSGGSTYNEQFF
DNA: TGTGCCAGCAGCTTGACGAGCGGGGGATCTACCTACAATGAGCAGTTCTTC

length: 16
J: TRBJ1-6
V: TRBV7-9
size: -
D: TRBD1
CDR3: CASSLGAQGDVSPLHF
DNA: TGTGCCAGCAGCTTAGGGGCCCAGGGGGATGTCTCACCCCTCCACTTT

length: 15
J: TRBJ2-5
V: TRBV18
size: once
D: TRBD1
CDR3: CASSAPQGAGETQYF
DNA: TGTGCCAGCTCAGCCCCACAGGGGGCAGGGGAGACCCAGTACTTC

length: 15
J: TRBJ1-2
V: TRBV13
size: -
D: -
CDR3: CASSPPGLFNYGYTF
DNA: TGTGCCAGCAGCCCCCCGGGACTCTTTAACTATGGCTACACCTTC

length: 15
J: TRBJ2-5
V: TRBV7-2
size: -
D: -
CDR3: CASSLARGSMETQYF
DNA: TGTGCCAGCAGCTTAGCGAGAGGTAGTATGGAGACCCAGTACTTC